This T cell receptor (beta chain) was captured in a study of shared clonotypes between healthy human individuals. Sequenced by immunoSEQ multiplex PCR; TCRdb stores in-frame clones only, minus some. This table has over a million clones, less than 99% appearing once. Study results and limitations: Estimated richness was generally greater in naive than memory subsets. The study found roughly 5.3% of naive CD4 clonotypes shared across a handful of donors.

With respect to this clone: Its antigen is undetermined.

The CDR3 extends over 18 amino acids. Sequences were obtained from naive CD4+ T cells sorted from blood. The subset is: CD45RA+ positively selected. The receptor's source is a man in his thirties or forties in good health. The genes are TRBV21-1 and TRBJ2-7; the DNA was not used to check the table's D call, TRBD2. TRBV21-1 is an annotated pseudogene. The CDR3 sequence is CASSMVLKRATYSYEQYF. CDR3 coding DNA: TGTGCCAGCAGCATGGTCCTCAAGCGGGCAACATACTCCTACGAGCAGTACTTC.